This is a list of T cell receptor beta chains from one sample in a study of blood T cells in healthy people across ages. One entry per CDR3 protein, called by TCRdb with MiXCR from the 5' RACE reads. The sample lists about 1 million distinct CDR3 sequences, roughly 24% occurring once. These data also featured in a second study, about T cells of mothers and their children.

Specimen: blood. The receptors here all came from a girl aged 2 to 9 in good health. Both conserved end residues are part of each CDR3. Fields, in order: V gene, clone size, D gene, J gene, CDR3 DNA, CDR3 protein. A D gene is named only where the DNA matches it firmly. Clone size is stated in some rows and not others, as once, few, many or a class when expanded.

V: TRBV12-3/TRBV12-4
size: few
D: NA
J: TRBJ2-1
DNA: TGTGCCAGCACCTATCAACTCTGGGAGCAGTTCTTC
CDR3: CASTYQLWEQFF

V: TRBV7-3
size: NA
D: TRBD1
J: TRBJ2-5
DNA: TGTGCCAGCAGCCCCCAGGGACAGCAAGAGACCCAGTACTTC
CDR3: CASSPQGQQETQYF

V: TRBV6-1
size: few
D: TRBD2
J: TRBJ2-7
DNA: TGTGCCAGCAGTGAAAAAATAGCGGGAGGAACCTACGAGCAGTACTTC
CDR3: CASSEKIAGGTYEQYF

V: TRBV19
size: few
D: NA
J: TRBJ1-2
DNA: TGTGCCAGTAGTATAGTATCGGGCAGAGCCAACTATGGCTACACCTTC
CDR3: CASSIVSGRANYGYTF

V: TRBV3-1
size: NA
D: TRBD2
J: TRBJ2-7
DNA: TGTGCCAGCAGTCAGAGCGGGAGGAGGTACGAGCAGTACTTC
CDR3: CASSQSGRRYEQYF

V: TRBV20-1
size: NA
D: TRBD1
J: TRBJ2-1
DNA: TGCAGTGTCCGAGACAGGGGCCTTCTTGCTGAGCAGTTCTTC
CDR3: CSVRDRGLLAEQFF

V: TRBV9
size: NA
D: TRBD2
J: TRBJ2-1
DNA: TGTGCCAGCAGCCAAACGACTAGCGGTTACAATGAGCAGTTCTTC
CDR3: CASSQTTSGYNEQFF

V: TRBV18
size: NA
D: NA
J: TRBJ1-2
DNA: TGTGCCAGCTCACCTATCTTCAGGGTCTGGGTTTACTATGGCTACACCTTC
CDR3: CASSPIFRVWVYYGYTF

V: TRBV12-3/TRBV12-4
size: NA
D: NA
J: TRBJ1-5
DNA: TGTGCCAGCAGTTTATCGGGGGCGAATCAGCCCCAGCATTTT
CDR3: CASSLSGANQPQHF

V: TRBV7-9
size: few
D: NA
J: TRBJ1-2
DNA: TGTGCCAGCAGCTGGGCCATCTATGGCTACACCTTC
CDR3: CASSWAIYGYTF

V: TRBV19
size: NA
D: NA
J: TRBJ2-3
DNA: TGTGCCAGTAGTATTGGTGAGCCCCAGTATTTT
CDR3: CASSIGEPQYF

V: TRBV29-1
size: NA
D: NA
J: TRBJ2-2
DNA: TGCAGCGTTGCAGGGGTAGGCACCGGGGAGCTGTTTTTT
CDR3: CSVAGVGTGELFF

V: TRBV4-1
size: NA
D: NA
J: TRBJ2-6
DNA: TGCGCCAGCAGCCAAGGGGGCGTAACCCCTGGGGCCAACGTCCTGACTTTC
CDR3: CASSQGGVTPGANVLTF

V: TRBV27
size: few
D: TRBD1
J: TRBJ2-5
DNA: TGTGCCAGCAGTCCTACGAGACAGGGGCGCTACTACCAAGAGACCCAGTACTTC
CDR3: CASSPTRQGRYYQETQYF

V: TRBV20-1
size: NA
D: NA
J: TRBJ1-4
DNA: TGCAGTGCTATAGGGACACTGGATGAAAAACTGTTTTTT
CDR3: CSAIGTLDEKLFF

V: TRBV9
size: NA
D: TRBD2
J: TRBJ2-1
DNA: TGTGCCAGCAGCGTAGATAGCGGGGGGGCTTCCTACAATGAGCAGTTCTTC
CDR3: CASSVDSGGASYNEQFF

V: TRBV4-1
size: few
D: NA
J: TRBJ2-1
DNA: TGCGCCAGCAGCCAAGAACGCGAATCGGAGCAGTTCTTC
CDR3: CASSQERESEQFF

V: TRBV11-2
size: few
D: NA
J: TRBJ2-2
DNA: TGTGCCAGCAGCTTTAAGGGGGACCTGAACACCGGGGAGCTGTTTTTT
CDR3: CASSFKGDLNTGELFF

V: TRBV29-1
size: few
D: NA
J: TRBJ2-1
DNA: TGCAGCGCCTCGTCAGATGAGCAGTTCTTC
CDR3: CSASSDEQFF

V: TRBV20-1
size: NA
D: TRBD1
J: TRBJ1-1
DNA: TGCAGTGCTCCGGACAGGTTGAACACTGAAGCTTTCTTT
CDR3: CSAPDRLNTEAFF

V: TRBV29-1
size: few
D: TRBD1
J: TRBJ2-5
DNA: TGCAGCGCTGCCCGGACAGGGGTAAGAGAGACCCAGTACTTC
CDR3: CSAARTGVRETQYF

V: TRBV3-1
size: NA
D: NA
J: TRBJ1-2
DNA: TGTGCCAGCAGCCAAGATCTGGGAGGGGGAGAGGGCTACACCTTC
CDR3: CASSQDLGGGEGYTF

V: TRBV10-3
size: NA
D: NA
J: TRBJ1-1
DNA: TGTGCCATCAGTGACGTAGGACAGAATACTGAAGCTTTCTTT
CDR3: CAISDVGQNTEAFF

V: TRBV5-4
size: NA
D: TRBD2
J: TRBJ2-1
DNA: TGTGCCAGCAGCCCGGGGGGACTAGCGGGAGCGGGTGAGCAGTTCTTC
CDR3: CASSPGGLAGAGEQFF

V: TRBV7-2
size: NA
D: NA
J: TRBJ2-5
DNA: TGTGCCAGCAGCCGGGAGCTAGAGTCGCTGTACTTC
CDR3: CASSRELESLYF

V: TRBV7-2
size: NA
D: TRBD2
J: TRBJ2-5
DNA: TGTGCCGGCAGCTTAGGGGGACTAGCGGGGGGGAAAGAGACCCAGTACTTC
CDR3: CAGSLGGLAGGKETQYF

V: TRBV4-3
size: NA
D: NA
J: TRBJ2-7
DNA: TGCGCCAGCAGCCAAGATAGGCTCGCGGGCGAGCAGTACTTC
CDR3: CASSQDRLAGEQYF

V: TRBV3-1
size: NA
D: NA
J: TRBJ2-1
DNA: TGTGCCAGCAGCCCTCGCGGGACCCAAAACAATGAGCAGTTCTTC
CDR3: CASSPRGTQNNEQFF

V: TRBV7-7
size: few
D: TRBD1
J: TRBJ1-1
DNA: TGTGCTAGCAGCTTAGTACCGGGACAGGGAATTGGGTCGAACACTGAAGCTTTCTTT
CDR3: CASSLVPGQGIGSNTEAFF

V: TRBV28
size: NA
D: NA
J: TRBJ2-5
DNA: TGTGCCAGCAGTTTCGGGGGGCAGCGAGAGACCCAGTACTTC
CDR3: CASSFGGQRETQYF

V: TRBV6-1
size: NA
D: TRBD1
J: TRBJ1-2
DNA: TGTGCCAGCAGCGGACAGGGGGGGCTCTCCAACTATGGCTACACCTTC
CDR3: CASSGQGGLSNYGYTF

V: TRBV29-1
size: few
D: NA
J: TRBJ1-1
DNA: TGCAGCGTTGGGGCAGTAAAGGATAACACTGAAGCTTTCTTT
CDR3: CSVGAVKDNTEAFF

V: TRBV7-2
size: NA
D: NA
J: TRBJ2-3
DNA: TGTGCCAGCAGTGGCTATATGAGGGGCACAGATACGCAGTATTTT
CDR3: CASSGYMRGTDTQYF

V: TRBV27
size: few
D: TRBD2
J: TRBJ2-1
DNA: TGTGCCACCTGGAGCCAGGGACTAGCGGGAGCCTATGAGCAGTTCTTC
CDR3: CATWSQGLAGAYEQFF

V: TRBV9
size: NA
D: NA
J: TRBJ2-1
DNA: TGTGCCAGCAGCGTAGTTAGGGGGGGCGACGCAAATGAGCAGTTCTTC
CDR3: CASSVVRGGDANEQFF

V: TRBV12-5
size: NA
D: NA
J: TRBJ1-4
DNA: TGTGCTAGTGGTTTACGGACAGCCGGAACTAATGAAAAACTGTTTTTT
CDR3: CASGLRTAGTNEKLFF

V: TRBV2
size: NA
D: NA
J: TRBJ2-7
DNA: TGTGCCAGCAAGCGCCCAAGCTCCTACGAGCAGTACTTC
CDR3: CASKRPSSYEQYF

V: TRBV28
size: NA
D: NA
J: TRBJ2-5
DNA: TGCGCCAGCAGTTTTGGTGCCGGATCCCGTAAGGAGACCCAGTACTTC
CDR3: CASSFGAGSRKETQYF

V: TRBV29-1
size: NA
D: TRBD2
J: TRBJ2-1
DNA: TGCAGCGGAAGGACTAGCGGTGGATACAATGAGCAGTTCTTC
CDR3: CSGRTSGGYNEQFF

V: TRBV27
size: few
D: NA
J: TRBJ2-5
DNA: TGTGCCAGCAGTTTGATAGCGGAGCAAGAGACCCAGTACTTC
CDR3: CASSLIAEQETQYF

V: TRBV27
size: NA
D: NA
J: TRBJ1-5
DNA: TGTGCCAGCGGGGGGAGCAATCAGCCCCAGCATTTT
CDR3: CASGGSNQPQHF

V: TRBV19
size: NA
D: TRBD1
J: TRBJ2-5
DNA: TGTGCCAGTAGCCGGCAGGGGGCAAGACAAGAGACCCAGTACTTC
CDR3: CASSRQGARQETQYF

V: TRBV6-6
size: NA
D: NA
J: TRBJ2-1
DNA: TGTGCCAGCAGTAGAGAGACAGCTTACAATGAGCAGTTCTTC
CDR3: CASSRETAYNEQFF

V: TRBV6-1
size: NA
D: NA
J: TRBJ2-7
DNA: TGTGCCAGCAGCGCGACGTCGGCCTACGAGCAGTACTTC
CDR3: CASSATSAYEQYF

V: TRBV2
size: few
D: NA
J: TRBJ2-7
DNA: TGTGCCAGCAGTGCGCTTCTAGGCTCGGAAGAGCAGTACTTC
CDR3: CASSALLGSEEQYF

V: TRBV7-9
size: NA
D: NA
J: TRBJ2-1
DNA: TGTGCCAGCAGCCGAACAGGGATCAGCTCCCACAATGAGCAGTTCTTC
CDR3: CASSRTGISSHNEQFF

V: TRBV6-2/TRBV6-3
size: NA
D: TRBD2
J: TRBJ2-5
DNA: TGTGCCAGCAGTCAACTAGCGGGAGTTAAAGAGACCCAGTACTTC
CDR3: CASSQLAGVKETQYF

V: TRBV21-1
size: NA
D: NA
J: TRBJ1-6
DNA: TGTGCCAGCAGCTCCCGAGGGAGCCCCTATAATTCACCCCTCCACTTT
CDR3: CASSSRGSPYNSPLHF

V: TRBV12-3/TRBV12-4
size: NA
D: NA
J: TRBJ1-5
DNA: TGTGCCAGCAGTCTACCCCGCAATCAGCCCCAGCATTTT
CDR3: CASSLPRNQPQHF

V: TRBV10-3
size: NA
D: TRBD1
J: TRBJ2-2
DNA: TGTGCCATCAGTGTGGGGGACAGGGAGACCGGGGAGCCGTTTTTT
CDR3: CAISVGDRETGEPFF

V: TRBV28
size: NA
D: NA
J: TRBJ2-1
DNA: TGTGCCAGCAGCCGTTACGGTAGCGATGAGCAGTTCTTC
CDR3: CASSRYGSDEQFF

V: TRBV3-1
size: NA
D: NA
J: TRBJ1-1
DNA: TGTGCCAGCAGCCGACGGGTTCCGGACACTGAAGCTTTCTTT
CDR3: CASSRRVPDTEAFF

V: TRBV20-1
size: NA
D: TRBD2
J: TRBJ2-3
DNA: TGCAGTGCTCTCTCGGGGCTAGCGGGTCACACAGATACGCAGTATTTT
CDR3: CSALSGLAGHTDTQYF

V: TRBV21-1
size: NA
D: NA
J: TRBJ2-4
DNA: TGTGCCAGCAGCAAAGCGGCCATAAACATTCAGTACTTC
CDR3: CASSKAAINIQYF

V: TRBV4-3
size: few
D: NA
J: TRBJ2-7
DNA: TGCGCCAGCAGCCAAGACGGCGGACGCTACGAGCAGTACTTC
CDR3: CASSQDGGRYEQYF

V: TRBV6-1
size: few
D: NA
J: TRBJ1-5
DNA: TGTGCCAGCACTTGGACGCTAAATCAGCCCCAGCATTTT
CDR3: CASTWTLNQPQHF

V: TRBV6-6
size: few
D: NA
J: TRBJ1-4
DNA: TGTGCCAGCAGTTACCTAGGTCTTACCAATGAAAAACTGTTTTTT
CDR3: CASSYLGLTNEKLFF

V: TRBV5-1
size: NA
D: TRBD1
J: TRBJ1-2
DNA: TGCGCCAGCAGCCCAGGCCTGGACAGGGGGCGACCCCATGGCTACACCTTC
CDR3: CASSPGLDRGRPHGYTF

V: TRBV11-2
size: few
D: NA
J: TRBJ2-5
DNA: TGTGCCAGCAGCGTATGGGACGGGGCGAGGGAGACCCAGTACTTC
CDR3: CASSVWDGARETQYF

V: TRBV4-1
size: NA
D: TRBD2
J: TRBJ2-7
DNA: TGCGCCAGCAGCCCACACGGGACTAGCGGGAGGGCCTGGTACGAGCAGTACTTC
CDR3: CASSPHGTSGRAWYEQYF